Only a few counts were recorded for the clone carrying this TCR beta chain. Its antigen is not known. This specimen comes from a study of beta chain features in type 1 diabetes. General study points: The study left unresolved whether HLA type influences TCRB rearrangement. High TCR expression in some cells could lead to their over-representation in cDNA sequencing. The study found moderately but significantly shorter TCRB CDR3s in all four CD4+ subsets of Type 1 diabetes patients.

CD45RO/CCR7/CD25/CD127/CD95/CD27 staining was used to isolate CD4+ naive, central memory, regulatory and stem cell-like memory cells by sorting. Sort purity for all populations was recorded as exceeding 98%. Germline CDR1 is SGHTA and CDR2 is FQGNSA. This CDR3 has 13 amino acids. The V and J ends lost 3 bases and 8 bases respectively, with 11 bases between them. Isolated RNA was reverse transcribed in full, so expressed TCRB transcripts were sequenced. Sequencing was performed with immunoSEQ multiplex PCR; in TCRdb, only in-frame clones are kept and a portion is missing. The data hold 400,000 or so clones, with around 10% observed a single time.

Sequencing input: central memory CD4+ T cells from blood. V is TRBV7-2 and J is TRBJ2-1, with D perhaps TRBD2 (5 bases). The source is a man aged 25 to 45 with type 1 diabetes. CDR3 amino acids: CASSLRRTYEQFF. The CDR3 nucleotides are TGTGCCAGCAGCTTGAGGAGGACCTATGAGCAGTTCTTC. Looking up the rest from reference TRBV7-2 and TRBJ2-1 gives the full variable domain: GAGVSQSPSNKVTEKGKDVELRCDPISGHTALYWYRQSLGQGLEFLIYFQGNSAPDKSGLPSDRFSAERTGGSVSTLTIQRTQQEDSAVYLCASSLRRTYEQFFGPGTRLTVL.